This TCR beta chain originates from a study of T cells in Graves' hyperthyroidism and ophthalmopathy. Study-wide results and caveats: Among clonotypes expanded in thyroid above 0.001, most were also found in blood. The model anticipated ophthalmopathy a median around six months pre-onset.

The CDR3 contains 17 residues. Per the germline V gene, CDR1 is SGHDT and CDR2 is YYEEEE. J was trimmed by 5 bases and V by 4 bases; bases with no gene match: 15. Amplified regions were TCR beta CDR3 sequences from RNA transcripts. With the HTBI primer set, the TCR CDR3 went through a first round of RT-PCR. TCRdb reprocessed the multiplex PCR reads with MiXCR, giving one entry per CDR3 protein. The table records 650,000 to 850,000 distinct CDR3 sequences, 18% of them present only once. About this clonotype itself: Its antigen is currently unknown.

Subjects aged 18 to 65 presented with newly diagnosed hyperthyroidism of less than 2 months' duration. Every diagnosis used clinical symptoms, serum thyroxine and TRAb, thyroid ultrasound and orbital computed tomography. What was sequenced was blood. The receptor was derived from a woman aged 45-59 years with Graves' hyperthyroidism that later progressed to Graves' ophthalmopathy. This sequence joins TRBV5-6 and TRBJ2-1; 7 bases are shared with TRBD2. The CDR3 loop reads CASSRSLTSRSHNEQFF. DNA for the CDR3: TGTGCCAGCAGCCGTTCCCTGACTAGCAGGTCCCACAATGAGCAGTTCTTC. Full variable domain (remainder filled in from reference TRBV5-6 and TRBJ2-1): DAGVTQSPTHLIKTRGQQVTLRCSPKSGHDTVSWYQQALGQGPQFIFQYYEEEERQRGNFPDRFSGHQFPNYSSELNVNALLLGDSALYLCASSRSLTSRSHNEQFFGPGTRLTVL.